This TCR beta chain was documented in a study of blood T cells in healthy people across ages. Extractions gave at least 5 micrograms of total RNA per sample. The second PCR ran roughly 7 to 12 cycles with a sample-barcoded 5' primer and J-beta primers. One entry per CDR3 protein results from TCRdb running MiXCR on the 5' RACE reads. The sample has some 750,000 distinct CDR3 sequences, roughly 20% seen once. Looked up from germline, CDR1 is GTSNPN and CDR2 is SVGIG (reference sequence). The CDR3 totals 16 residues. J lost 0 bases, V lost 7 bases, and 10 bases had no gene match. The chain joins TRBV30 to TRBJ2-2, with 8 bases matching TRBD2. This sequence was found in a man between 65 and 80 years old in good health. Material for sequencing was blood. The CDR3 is CASIRGSGTNTGELFF. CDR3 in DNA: TGTGCCTCAATCCGTGGTAGCGGGACGAACACCGGGGAGCTGTTTTTT.